This TCR beta chain was observed in a study of T cells in Graves' hyperthyroidism and ophthalmopathy. Overall study findings and caveats: From stable hyperthyroidism, ophthalmopathy was set apart by a 13 V-J model. Most thyroid clonotypes expanded above 0.001 were also detected in blood. A median around six months before onset, the model predicted ophthalmopathy.

As to this clonotype: Its antigen is not identified. One end of the junction does not line up with germline, which may come from a read error.

From RNA transcripts, TCR beta CDR3 regions were amplified. The TCR CDR3 first-round RT-PCR relied on the HTBI primer set. TCRdb ran MiXCR on the multiplex PCR reads and lists one entry per CDR3 protein. The top ten clones hold approximately 8.2% of a sample with about 560,000 distinct CDR3 sequences, roughly 46% of them seen once. The germline gives CDR1 SGHTS, CDR2 YDEGEE. CDR3 size: 14 residues. The clonotype originates from a woman aged 18-29 years with Graves' hyperthyroidism. The sequencing sample was made of peripheral blood or thyroid tissue (not recorded which). The V call is TRBV5-8, the J call TRBJ1-4, with no clear D. The DNA for the CDR3 is TGCGCCAGCAGCTTACAGACAACTAATGAAAAACTGTTTTTT. It specifies CASSLQTTNEKLFF.